Each of the 15 T cell receptor beta chains below was sequenced from the same sample in a study of T-cell reconstitution after alpha-beta-depleted transplantation in children. It was with unique molecular identifiers that the TCRbeta library was prepared. MiXCR, applied by TCRdb to the PCR reads, yields one record per CDR3 protein. The sample holds about 260,000 distinct CDR3 sequences, around 8% seen once. Specimen: PBMCs, mostly from graft donor cells, collected 180 days after TCRalphabeta/CD19-depleted stem cell transplant. These TCRs come from a male patient younger than 18 who had a stem cell transplant for acute lymphoblastic leukemia, so the T cells may come from the graft donor.

At least ten counts were recorded for this clonotype. The gene calls are TRBV7-3 and TRBJ2-1, with TRBD2 matching 10 bases. Trimming cost V 4 bases and J 13 bases; bases outside gene matches: 19. The CDR3 consists of 17 residues. In germline, CDR1 is SGHTA, CDR2 FQGTGA. CDR3 loop: CASSSSSSGGPFGEQFF. CDR3 DNA sequence: TGTGCCAGCAGCTCCTCCTCTAGCGGGGGCCCCTTCGGAGAACAGTTCTTC.

With regard to this clonotype: Possible read error: a much larger clone is one base away. The rearrangement joins TRBV7-2 to TRBJ2-7, with a possible D match to TRBD2 (7 bases). Germline V lookup: CDR1 SGHTA, CDR2 FQGNSA. The CDR3 is made up of 16 amino acids. The CDR3 coding sequence is TGTGCCTGCAGCTTAGCTTTAGGGGGGGGCGGATACGAGCAGTACTTC. It specifies CACSLALGGGGYEQYF. Based on the CDR3 plus reference TRBV7-2 and TRBJ2-7, the full variable domain is GAGVSQSPSNKVTEKGKDVELRCDPISGHTALYWYRQSLGQGLEFLIYFQGNSAPDKSGLPSDRFSAERTGGSVSTLTIQRTQQEDSAVYLCACSLALGGGGYEQYFGPGTRLTVT.

The table lists this clonotype with many counts. The CDR3 here is CASSYWAATQGELFF. As DNA, the CDR3 is TGTGCCAGCAGTTACTGGGCGGCTACCCAAGGGGAGCTGTTTTTT. V and J are TRBV6-5 and TRBJ2-2; D ambiguous. Trimming stripped 1 base from V and 8 bases from J, with 14 bases between. The CDR3 contains 15 residues. Per the germline V gene, CDR1 is MNHEY and CDR2 is SVGAGI.

This clonotype was detected ten times or more. This chain uses TRBV5-1 with TRBJ2-2; tentatively, D is TRBD1 (5 bases). V was shortened by 1 base and J by 6 bases, with 13 bases between the two germline ends. This CDR3 is built from 15 residues. The germline CDR1 and CDR2 sequences are SGHRS and YFSETQ. CDR3 in amino acids: CASSLHILGPGELFF. CDR3 in DNA: TGCGCCAGCAGCTTGCACATTCTGGGGCCCGGGGAGCTGTTTTTT. The full variable domain, completed using reference TRBV5-1 and TRBJ2-2, is KAGVTQTPRYLIKTRGQQVTLSCSPISGHRSVSWYQQTPGQGLQFLFEYFSETQRNKGNFPGRFSGRQFSNSRSEMNVSTLELGDSALYLCASSLHILGPGELFFGEGSRLTVL.

This clonotype was seen only a few times. This chain joins TRBV5-4 and TRBJ2-1, with D unclear. The CDR3 is made up of 13 amino acids. Germline CDR1 and CDR2: SGHNT and YYREEE (reference sequence). Trimming took 1 base from V and 7 from J, leaving 9 bases between them. The CDR3 loop reads CASSLSFGNEQFF. The CDR3 region has the DNA TGTGCCAGCAGCTTGAGTTTTGGAAATGAGCAGTTCTTC.

This clonotype was detected ten times or more. The V gene is TRBV28, the J gene TRBJ2-7, with D perhaps assigned TRBD1 or TRBD2 (5 bases each). The CDR3 length is 11 residues. In germline, CDR1 is MDHEN, CDR2 SYDVKM. V was trimmed by 6 bases and J by 11 bases, leaving 14 bases between them. CDR3 amino acids: CASRGTDEKYF. CDR3 DNA sequence: TGTGCCAGCAGGGGGACGGACGAAAAGTACTTC.

Concerning this clonotype itself: A much larger clone lies one base from this, so it may be a read error. V is TRBV4-2 and J is TRBJ1-4; the match to TRBD1 covers 8 bases. Germline CDR1 reads LGHNA; CDR2 reads YNFKEQ. This CDR3 contains 18 residues. CDR3 residues: CDSSQELLGQGAGEKLFF. CDR3 coding DNA: TGTGACAGCAGCCAAGAGCTCCTGGGCCAGGGGGCAGGTGAAAAACTGTTTTTT.

This clonotype was detected ten times or more. V is TRBV5-1 and J is TRBJ1-2; 10 nucleotides match TRBD1. J lost 6 bases, V lost 2 bases, and 1 base had no gene match. Germline loops: CDR1 SGHRS, CDR2 YFSETQ. The CDR3 spans 13 residues. DNA for the CDR3: TGCGCCAGCAGCTTTGGACAGGGGGATGGCTACACCTTC. Protein sequence: CASSFGQGDGYTF.

This clonotype was recorded at least ten times. The rearrangement joins TRBV5-1 to TRBJ1-1; the D is unclear. There are 15 residues in the CDR3. V dropped 2 bases and J dropped 0 bases, with 11 bases sitting between them. Germline-derived CDR1 and CDR2 are SGHRS and YFSETQ. The CDR3: CASSLHRTVNTEAFF. The CDR3 coding sequence is TGCGCCAGCAGCTTACATCGGACGGTGAACACTGAAGCTTTCTTT.

Many counts were recorded for this clonotype. The CDR3 here is CAPRGYTGELFF. CDR3 DNA: TGTGCCCCAAGAGGGTACACCGGGGAGCTGTTTTTT. The genes are TRBV2 and TRBJ2-2; TRBD2 is a possible D gene (5 bases). Per the germline V gene, CDR1 is SNHLY and CDR2 is FYNNEI. V gave up 11 bases and J gave up 3 bases, with 10 bases separating them. The CDR3 consists of 12 residues.

This clonotype was seen many times. V gene TRBV6-6 combines with J gene TRBJ2-5; D call uncertain. Germline CDR1 is MNHNY and CDR2 is SVGAGI (reference sequence). The CDR3 spans 12 residues. V was pared by 7 bases and J by 0 bases, with 6 bases between. The CDR3: CASTKYQETQYF. The CDR3 coding sequence is TGTGCCAGCACCAAGTACCAAGAGACCCAGTACTTC.

This clonotype was detected many times. The chain joins TRBV28 to TRBJ2-1; 9 nucleotides match TRBD2. CDR3 size: 14 residues. With 11 bases clipped from V and 4 bases from J, the junction kept 9 bases outside the gene matches. Per germline, CDR1 MDHEN and CDR2 SYDVKM. Here the CDR3 reads CALAAGGPYNEQFF. CDR3 nucleotide sequence: TGTGCCCTTGCGGCGGGAGGGCCGTACAATGAGCAGTTCTTC.

A remark on this clonotype: The junction and the germline gene differ at one end; a read error may be behind it. The DNA of the CDR3 is TGCTCCAGCAGCTTAGCGGGGGCTAGCACAGATACGCAGTATTTT. Residues: CSSSLAGASTDTQYF. The chain is built from TRBV11-1 and TRBJ2-3, with 9 positions matching TRBD2. The CDR3 is 15 amino acids. Germline CDR1 SGHAT, CDR2 FQDESV (reference sequence).

This clonotype was counted many times. J is TRBJ2-7 and V is TRBV12-3 or TRBV12-4; D is possibly TRBD2 (5 bases). The CDR3 runs 14 residues. V dropped 4 bases and J dropped 5 bases, with 15 bases sitting between them. The DNA of the CDR3 is TGTGCCAGCAGTTCTTGGGAGAAGGGAAACGAGCAGTACTTC. This gives the protein CASSSWEKGNEQYF.

This clonotype was picked up many times. This rearrangement joins TRBV18 to TRBJ2-1, with D perhaps TRBD1 (6 bases). CDR1 is KGHSH and CDR2 is LQKENI in the germline V gene. The CDR3 covers 15 residues. V was shortened by 3 bases and J by 1 base, with 10 bases between the two germline ends. Here the CDR3 DNA reads TGTGCCAGCTCACCCGCGGACAGTTCCTACAATGAGCAGTTCTTC. Translated: CASSPADSSYNEQFF.